The 5 T cell receptor beta chains listed next were all sequenced from one sample in a study of blood T cell repertoires in COVID-19. Method: immunoSEQ multiplex PCR; TCRdb's copy keeps in-frame clones and lacks some. The data show about 330,000 clones, with more than 85% seen just once and about 18% held by the top ten. Sequenced material: PBMCs or T cells enriched from blood (not recorded which). All receptors come from a woman in her twenties or thirties who had recovered from COVID-19.

V is TRBV7-3 and J is TRBJ1-6; 7 bases are a match to TRBD1. The CDR3 consists of 15 residues. V was pared by 1 base and J by 7 bases, with 4 bases of the junction left unmatched. Germline CDR1 and CDR2: SGHTA and FQGTGA. Here the CDR3 reads CASSLSGTANSPLHF. The DNA of the CDR3 is TGTGCCAGCAGCTTAAGCGGGACAGCCAATTCACCCCTCCACTTT.

The V gene is TRBV28, the J gene TRBJ2-7; 7 nucleotides agree with TRBD2. J was trimmed by 0 bases and V by 2 bases; bases with no gene match: 7. The CDR3 length is 16 residues. Germline loops: CDR1 MDHEN, CDR2 SYDVKM. For the CDR3, the DNA is TGTGCCAGCAGTTTACGAAGCACGGGGGGCTCCTACGAGCAGTACTTC. It codes for CASSLRSTGGSYEQYF.

This chain uses TRBV5-1 with TRBJ2-5, with unresolved D. The germline V gene has CDR1 SGHRS and CDR2 YFSETQ. The V end was cut by 0 bases, the J end by 1 base, with 10 bases between. The CDR3 has 15 residues. The CDR3 coding sequence is TGCGCCAGCAGCTTGGCCCCCTCTCCCCAAGAGACCCAGTACTTC. Its protein product is CASSLAPSPQETQYF.

This chain links TRBV6-2 or TRBV6-3 with TRBJ1-1; D might be TRBD1 (5 bases). Trimming shortened V by 5 bases and J by 3 bases, and 10 bases separated the two germline ends. There are 13 residues in the CDR3. In germline, CDR1 is MNHEY, CDR2 SVGEGT. DNA for the CDR3: TGTGCCAGCAGTCCCCCGGGGGACACTGAAGCTTTCTTT. Translation gives CASSPPGDTEAFF.

The rearrangement joins TRBV28 to TRBJ1-2; 9 positions match TRBD1. Looked up from germline, CDR1 is MDHEN and CDR2 is SYDVKM. V trimming: 1 base; J trimming: 5 bases; junction bases outside the gene matches: 5. The CDR3 has 15 residues. DNA of the CDR3: TGTGCCAGCAGTTTATATGGGACAGGGTTATATGGCTACACCTTC. Its translation is CASSLYGTGLYGYTF.